These 10 T cell receptor beta chains came from one sample sequenced in a study of blood T cell repertoires in COVID-19. TCRdb's table, derived via immunoSEQ multiplex PCR, lists solely in-frame clones and lacks some. The sample contains roughly 130,000 clones, about three quarters of which appear only once. Sequenced input: peripheral blood. All receptors come from an elderly man with acute or convalescent COVID-19.

This clone appeared a single time. This chain uses TRBV15 with TRBJ2-7, with TRBD2 matching over 8 bases. V was clipped by 5 bases and J by 5 bases; unmatched bases: 14. The CDR3 has 16 amino acids. CDR1 is LNHNV and CDR2 is YYDKDF in the germline V gene (reference sequence). Written as DNA, the CDR3 is TGTGCCACCAGCTCCCGGTCGGGTAGCGGGGCGGACGAGCAGTACTTC. It is translated as CATSSRSGSGADEQYF.

The genes are TRBV19 and TRBJ2-3; no clear D gene. CDR3 length: 14 amino acids. Germline-derived CDR1 and CDR2 are LNHDA and SQIVND (reference sequence). The ends were cut back, 3 bases at V and 2 bases at J, with 9 bases in the middle. The CDR3 DNA sequence: TGTGCCAGTAGTATGTCTAGAGCCACAGATACGCAGTATTTT. This codes for CASSMSRATDTQYF.

The V gene is TRBV5-1, the J gene TRBJ2-2; 8 bases map to TRBD2. The CDR3 has 16 amino acids. V was pared by 5 bases and J by 3 bases, with 9 bases of the junction left unmatched. The germline V gene encodes CDR1 SGHRS and CDR2 YFSETQ. The CDR3 DNA reads TGCGCCAGCAGTATGGGACTAGGAACCTACACCGGGGAGCTGTTTTTT. Translation gives CASSMGLGTYTGELFF.

The rearrangement joins TRBV9 to TRBJ2-6; 8 bases agree with TRBD2. The trim removed 10 bases at V and 2 bases at J, leaving 2 bases unmatched. This CDR3 has 13 amino acids. Looked up from germline, CDR1 is SGDLS and CDR2 is YYNGEE. CDR3 nucleotides: TGTGCCTCCGGGGGGGCTGGGGCCAACGTCCTGACTTTC. It translates to CASGGAGANVLTF. Using reference TRBV9 and TRBJ2-6 for the parts outside the CDR3, the full variable domain is DSGVTQTPKHLITATGQRVTLRCSPRSGDLSVYWYQQSLDQGLQFLIQYYNGEERAKGNILERFSAQQFPDLHSELNLSSLELGDSALYFCASGGAGANVLTFGAGSRLTVL.

The chain employs TRBV7-2 and TRBJ2-7; D gene ambiguous. The CDR3 is 13 amino acids. Trimming cost V 1 base and J 0 bases, with 4 bases left between them. Germline values: CDR1 SGHTA, CDR2 FQGNSA. In DNA, the CDR3 is TGTGCCAGCAGCTTAGACAGCTCCTACGAGCAGTACTTC. Its translation: CASSLDSSYEQYF.

The chain joins TRBV18 to TRBJ2-1, with a tentative D call TRBD2 (6 bases). Trimming shortened V by 5 bases and J by 9 bases, and 23 bases separated the two germline ends. There are 16 residues in the CDR3. CDR1 KGHSH and CDR2 LQKENI come from the germline V gene. The CDR3 is CASSSGRTGDGGEQFF. The CDR3 bases are TGTGCCAGCTCATCCGGCCGGACGGGGGACGGTGGTGAGCAGTTCTTC. Full variable domain (remainder filled in from reference TRBV18 and TRBJ2-1): NAGVMQNPRHLVRRRGQEARLRCSPMKGHSHVYWYRQLPEEGLKFMVYLQKENIIDESGMPKERFSAEFPKEGPSILRIQQVVRGDSAAYFCASSSGRTGDGGEQFFGPGTRLTVL.

This chain connects TRBV25-1 to TRBJ2-1, with 9 bases identical to TRBD2. Germline loops: CDR1 MGHDK, CDR2 SYGVNS. This CDR3 has 17 amino acids. With 3 bases clipped from V and 8 bases from J, the junction kept 14 bases outside the gene matches. CDR3 loop: CASSDFRRAGGSDEQFF. Here the CDR3 DNA reads TGTGCCAGCAGTGATTTTCGTCGAGCGGGGGGTTCGGATGAGCAGTTCTTC.

V is TRBV9 and J is TRBJ1-6; D not certain. This CDR3 is built from 14 residues. Trimming took off 2 bases at V and 7 bases at J, with 10 bases between the two ends. CDR1 and CDR2 (germline): SGDLS, YYNGEE. The CDR3 region is CASSVVTSNSPLHF. CDR3 nucleotide sequence: TGTGCCAGCAGCGTTGTAACATCCAATTCACCCCTCCACTTT.

This chain connects TRBV7-2 to TRBJ1-4; 10 bases agree with TRBD1. Trimming took 1 base from V and 7 from J; bases not matched to a gene: 0. Looked up from germline, CDR1 is SGHTA and CDR2 is FQGNSA. This CDR3 is 14 amino acids long. DNA for the CDR3: TGTGCCAGCAGCTTAGGGACAGGGGGTGAAAAACTGTTTTTT. Translation: CASSLGTGGEKLFF.

This clone was counted a single time. This chain uses TRBV27 with TRBJ1-3; 10 nucleotides line up with TRBD1. CDR1 is MNHEY, CDR2 SMNVEV, per germline (reference sequence). CDR3 length: 15 amino acids. V was clipped by 6 bases and J by 3 bases; unmatched bases: 5. CDR3 nucleotide sequence: TGTGCCAGCAGATTGACAGGGGGCGGTGGAAACACCATATATTTT. Translation gives CASRLTGGGGNTIYF.